This is a list of T cell receptor beta chains from one sample in a study of T cell responses to AZD1222 COVID-19 vaccine. Sequencing used immunoSEQ multiplex PCR; TCRdb keeps in-frame clones, though not all of them. The sample shows 130,000 or so clones, 90% of them seen only once. The source was peripheral blood, collected on day 0 of AZD1222 vaccination. All receptors come from an adult in good health. Each CDR3 is given with its conserved first and last residue. D genes are given only for firm matches. Rows give clone size only sometimes, using once, few, many, or a class for an expanded clone.

v_gene,d_gene,abundance,j_gene,CDR3nt,CDR3aa
TRBV10-3,.,.,TRBJ1-1,TGTGCCATCAGTACTGGACGGGGTGAAGCTTTCTTT,CAISTGRGEAFF
TRBV5-1,TRBD1,once,TRBJ2-7,TGCGCCAGCAGCTCCGGGACAGGGGTTTTATACGAGCAGTACTTC,CASSSGTGVLYEQYF
TRBV9,.,.,TRBJ1-2,TGTGCCAGCAGCCCACGAGGACAGAAGAACTATGGCTACACCTTC,CASSPRGQKNYGYTF
TRBV2,.,.,TRBJ2-7,TGTGCCAGCAGTGCCGCTTTGCTCACCTACGAGCAGTACTTC,CASSAALLTYEQYF
TRBV28,TRBD1,.,TRBJ1-5,TGTGCCAGCAGTTCCTTGGACAGGGTCAGTCTCAGCAATCAGCCCCAGCATTTT,CASSSLDRVSLSNQPQHF
TRBV6-2/TRBV6-3,.,.,TRBJ2-6,TGTGCCAGCAGTTACACCCTCGGGAAGGGGTTCGCTGGGGCCAACGTCCTGACTTTC,CASSYTLGKGFAGANVLTF
TRBV7-9,.,.,TRBJ2-7,TGTGCCAGCAGCTCGCACAGCGAGCAGTACTTC,CASSSHSEQYF
TRBV5-8,.,.,TRBJ2-3,TGTGCCAGCAGCTTTGGGAGCACAGATACGCAGTATTTT,CASSFGSTDTQYF
TRBV7-9,.,.,TRBJ1-1,TGTGCCAGCAGGTCTGAGGGATGGAACACTGAAGCTTTCTTT,CASRSEGWNTEAFF
TRBV15,.,.,TRBJ1-6,TGTGCCACCAGCAGAGATCGGAAGGGGGGATCACCCCTCCACTTT,CATSRDRKGGSPLHF
TRBV5-6,TRBD1,.,TRBJ1-6,TGTGCCAGCAGCTGGGGACAGGGGGCTTCACCCCTCCACTTT,CASSWGQGASPLHF
TRBV6-5,.,.,TRBJ2-6,TGTGCCAGCAGTCCCTCAGGGTCTCGGGCCAACGTCCTGACTTTC,CASSPSGSRANVLTF
TRBV5-4,TRBD2,.,TRBJ2-1,TGTGCCAGCAGCTTGCGGGCTAGCGGGAACCCCCCCTACAATGAGCAGTTCTTC,CASSLRASGNPPYNEQFF
TRBV5-1,TRBD2,.,TRBJ2-1,TGCGCCAGCAGCCCGGGACTAGCGGGAGGAGGAGAGCAGTTCTTC,CASSPGLAGGGEQFF
TRBV14,.,.,TRBJ2-7,TGTGCCAGCAGCCAAGATCTAGGGGTGCAGTACTTC,CASSQDLGVQYF
TRBV5-6,TRBD1,.,TRBJ2-3,TGTGCCAGCAGCTCCGGGACAGGGACTAGCACAGATACGCAGTATTTT,CASSSGTGTSTDTQYF
TRBV19,TRBD1,.,TRBJ2-5,TGTGCCAGTAGTATAGAGGGGACAGGGGGGACCCAGTACTTC,CASSIEGTGGTQYF
TRBV6-6,.,.,TRBJ2-2,TGTGCCAGCTCCCTAGGGGGGGCCGCCACCGGGGAGCTGTTTTTT,CASSLGGAATGELFF
TRBV7-6,TRBD2,.,TRBJ2-3,TGTGCCAGCAGCCCCCGGACTAGCGGGGGAACAGATACGCAGTATTTT,CASSPRTSGGTDTQYF
TRBV7-9,TRBD2,medium-sized,TRBJ2-3,TGTGCCAGCAGCTTTGGAGGAGCGGGAGGGGTAACAGATACGCAGTATTTT,CASSFGGAGGVTDTQYF
TRBV5-1,.,.,TRBJ1-3,TGCGCCAGCATGAGTGATGTCTCTGGAAACACCATATATTTT,CASMSDVSGNTIYF
TRBV18,TRBD1,.,TRBJ2-5,TGTGCCAGCTCACCATACACAGGGGGCGGAGAGACCCAGTACTTC,CASSPYTGGGETQYF
TRBV13,TRBD2,.,TRBJ2-3,TGTGCCAGCAGCCGAACGCTACTAGCGGGAGGGCCGGGAGATACGCAGTATTTT,CASSRTLLAGGPGDTQYF
TRBV10-2,.,.,TRBJ1-1,TGCGCCAGCAGCATAGCAACAGGGGAAGCTTTCTTT,CASSIATGEAFF
TRBV21-1,.,once,TRBJ2-7,TGTGCCAGCCGGACCTACTACAGGGCCGGTCGGTACGAGCAGTACTTC,CASRTYYRAGRYEQYF
TRBV14,.,.,TRBJ1-2,TGTGCCAGCAGCCTAATCGGGGGGCGCGGCTATGGCTACACCTTC,CASSLIGGRGYGYTF
TRBV2,TRBD2,.,TRBJ2-1,TGTGCCAGCAGTGATGGGACTAGCGGCTACAATGAGCAGTTCTTC,CASSDGTSGYNEQFF
TRBV19,.,.,TRBJ2-2,TGTGCCAGTATGCCAGACTATACTCCCTTAAACACCGGGGAGCTGTTTTTT,CASMPDYTPLNTGELFF
TRBV19,TRBD1,.,TRBJ1-4,TGTGCCAGTAGCCCCAATCTAGGACAGGGGGCATTACTGTTTTTT,CASSPNLGQGALLFF
TRBV28,.,.,TRBJ1-1,TGTGCCAGCACCATAAGGGGGTACACTGAAGCTTTCTTT,CASTIRGYTEAFF
TRBV5-1,.,.,TRBJ1-4,TGCGCCAGCAGCTTGTCACAGGGTAGTGAAAAACTGTTTTTT,CASSLSQGSEKLFF
TRBV5-8,.,.,TRBJ1-2,TGTGCCAGCAGCTGGGCGGCAGGGTGGAACTATTACGGCTACACCTTC,CASSWAAGWNYYGYTF
TRBV19,TRBD1,.,TRBJ2-1,TGTGCCAGCCGGGACAGCGGACACAATGAGCAGTTCTTC,CASRDSGHNEQFF
TRBV27,.,.,TRBJ1-5,TGTGCCAGCAGTTTATCTAGGGGCCAGCCGCCCCAGCATTTT,CASSLSRGQPPQHF
TRBV2,TRBD2,.,TRBJ2-7,TGTGCCAGCAGTCTAGCGGCTAACTACGAGCAGTACTTC,CASSLAANYEQYF
TRBV2,.,few,TRBJ1-5,TGTGCCAGCGGCCAGCCGGGCAATCAGCCCCAGCATTTT,CASGQPGNQPQHF
TRBV28,TRBD2,.,TRBJ2-1,TGTGCCAGCAGTTCCCTGACTAGCGGATCCTACAATGAGCAGTTCTTC,CASSSLTSGSYNEQFF